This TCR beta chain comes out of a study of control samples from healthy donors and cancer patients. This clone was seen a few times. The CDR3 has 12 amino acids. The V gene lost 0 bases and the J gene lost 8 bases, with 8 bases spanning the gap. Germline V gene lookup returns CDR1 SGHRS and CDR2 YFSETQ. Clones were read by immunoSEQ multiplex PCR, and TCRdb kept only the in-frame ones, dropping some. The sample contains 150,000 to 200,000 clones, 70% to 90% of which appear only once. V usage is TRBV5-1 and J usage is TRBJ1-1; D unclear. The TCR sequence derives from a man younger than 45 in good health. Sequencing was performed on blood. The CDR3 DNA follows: TGCGCCAGCAGCTTGGATGACGGGGAAGCTTTCTTT. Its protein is CASSLDDGEAFF.